This T cell receptor (beta chain) derives from a study of T cell repertoires in ileal Crohn's disease (dated by TCRdb to between 2019 and 2020). Describing the broader study: At the time of surgery, approximately 35% of patients were active smokers, and the median duration of disease was about 8.5 years. All patients had surgery for a complication: stricturing disease in 61% and penetrating disease in roughly 40%. Roughly half of the patients were given postoperative therapy, with about 17 on anti-TNF agents and under 13 on thiopurines. The TCR repertoire was analysed in under 70 patients with Crohn's disease drawn from a prospective multicentre cohort. Running in parallel with the study was a multicentre cohort set up to find predictors of early endoscopic recurrence following ileocolonic resection. Endoscopic postoperative recurrence was defined by a Rutgeerts score above i0. The study sequenced approximately 170 mucosal samples from 57 patients, taken at several locations on the surgical specimen and at postoperative endoscopy. Points the paper makes about the study in general: Sorted CD8 T cells carried more high-frequency clones than CD4 T cells, suggesting mucosal expansions were mainly CD8. Only a subgroup of patients, of unstated size, had their mucosal CD4 and CD8 T cells sorted and sequenced. Compared with non-smokers, patients who were active smokers at surgery showed a significantly higher proportion of clonal expansions (roughly 24% vs 19%, p=0.02). Higher percentages of high-frequency clones at the time of surgery were linked to endoscopic recurrence, and every patient with clonality above 26.8% (18/57) had recurrence.

Details on this clone: The target of this receptor is not known. No per-base quality is available; no much larger clone lies one base away.

Trimming removed 4 bases from V and 3 bases from J; the gene matches leave 6 bases unexplained. CDR1 SGHRS and CDR2 YFSETQ were looked up in the germline V gene. The CDR3, cysteine through phenylalanine, is 16 amino acids long. Just CDR3 DNA is preserved here, 48 bases in frame from base 1. Roughly 550 nanograms of biopsy DNA per sample were submitted for commercial TCRB immunosequencing. Adaptive Biotechnology amplified CDR3 regions from genomic DNA with a two-step multiplex PCR that controlled for amplification bias. In the first PCR, primers covered every V and J gene segment, and in the second PCR, barcodes and Illumina adapters were added. CDR3 libraries were sequenced using an Illumina instrument. On the authors' methods: Analysis combined the vendor-provided pipelines with custom analysis of raw data in R/Bioconductor under R version 3.3.0. Clonality, ranging from 0 to 1, was calculated as the inverse of the normalised Shannon entropy of all productive clones. High-frequency clones were defined as the repertoire share of the top 100 clones, retaining only clones passing a 95% confidence test. Repertoire diversity was measured with the Simpson index, and overlap between samples was measured with the Morisita-Horn index. TCRdb carries this immuneACCESS record with in-frame sequences only. Its versions omit some clonotypes, under half of them owing to an unresolved V gene in the studies checked, with the rest unexplained. V, J and clone size are those of that table, while D and trimming were read from the DNA. Within this sample are roughly 29,000 clones, with 80% of them counted one time only. The ten top clones hold around 20% of the sample.

To be eligible, patients had to be adults with ileal or ileocolonic Crohn's disease and an indication for ileocolonic resection. Whole ileal mucosal biopsies were kept frozen at -80 degrees C prior to DNA extraction. Genomic DNA was extracted from frozen whole biopsies with a TRizol-based method and quantified on a NanoDrop 2000 spectrophotometer. The rearrangement joined TRBV5-1 to TRBJ2-2, with 10 bases matching TRBD1. Sequencing used ileal tissue. The receptor was derived from an adult with Crohn's disease. The DNA sequence is given as TGCGCCAGCAGCCCGAGACAGGGGGCCTACACCGGGGAGCTGTTTTTT. Translated, this is CASSPRQGAYTGELFF.